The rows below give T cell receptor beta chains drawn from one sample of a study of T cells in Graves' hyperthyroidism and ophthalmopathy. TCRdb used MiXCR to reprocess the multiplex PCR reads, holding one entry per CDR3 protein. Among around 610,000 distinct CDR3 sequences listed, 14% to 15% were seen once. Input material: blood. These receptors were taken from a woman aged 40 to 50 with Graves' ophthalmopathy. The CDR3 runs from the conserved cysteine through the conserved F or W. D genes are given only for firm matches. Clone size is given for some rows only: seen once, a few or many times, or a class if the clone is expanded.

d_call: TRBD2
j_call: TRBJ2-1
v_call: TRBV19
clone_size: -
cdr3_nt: TGTGCCAGTAGTATAGAGGGTTATAGCGGGGGTTACAATGAGCAGTTCTTC
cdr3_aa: CASSIEGYSGGYNEQFF

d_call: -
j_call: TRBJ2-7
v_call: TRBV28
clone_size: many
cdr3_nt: TGTGCCAGCAGTACCCTTGGGGAGCAGTACTTC
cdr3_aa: CASSTLGEQYF

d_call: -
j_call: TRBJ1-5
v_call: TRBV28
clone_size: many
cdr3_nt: TGTGCCAGCAGTCCCTATCGAGGGCAGGGTGGGGAGCCCCAGCATTTT
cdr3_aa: CASSPYRGQGGEPQHF

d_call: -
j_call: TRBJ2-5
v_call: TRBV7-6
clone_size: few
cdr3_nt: TGTGCCAGCAGCCTACGTGGGGTTAGGGAGACCCAGTACTTC
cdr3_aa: CASSLRGVRETQYF

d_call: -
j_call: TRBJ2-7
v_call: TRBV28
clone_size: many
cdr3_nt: TGTGCCACCCTGGGACAAAACTCCTACGAGCAGTACTTC
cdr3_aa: CATLGQNSYEQYF

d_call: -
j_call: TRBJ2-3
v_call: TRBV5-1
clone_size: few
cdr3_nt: TGCGCCAGCAGCTTACAGGGCACAGATACGCAGTATTTT
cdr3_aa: CASSLQGTDTQYF

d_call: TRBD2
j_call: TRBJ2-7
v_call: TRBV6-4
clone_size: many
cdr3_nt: TGTGCCAGCAGTCGACCCCCGGGACTAGCGGGAGCTAAAAAGAACGAGCAGTACTTC
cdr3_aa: CASSRPPGLAGAKKNEQYF

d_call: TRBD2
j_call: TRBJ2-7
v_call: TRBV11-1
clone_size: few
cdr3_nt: TGTGCCAGCAGCCAGGCGGTAGCGGGAGGATTCTACGAGCAGTACTTC
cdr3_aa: CASSQAVAGGFYEQYF

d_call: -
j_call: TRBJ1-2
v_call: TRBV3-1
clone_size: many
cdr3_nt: TGTGCCAGCAGCCAAGAAGGGGACGTACGCGCGCAACCGATTGGCTACACCTTC
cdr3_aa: CASSQEGDVRAQPIGYTF

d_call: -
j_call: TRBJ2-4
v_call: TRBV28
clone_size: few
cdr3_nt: TGTGCCAGCAGTTTGCTCAGGGCTATAAACATTCAGTACTTC
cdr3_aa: CASSLLRAINIQYF

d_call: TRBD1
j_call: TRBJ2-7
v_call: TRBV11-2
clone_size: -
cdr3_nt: TGTGCCAGCAGCTTCGGACAGGGGGACTCCTACGAGCAGTACTTC
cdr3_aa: CASSFGQGDSYEQYF

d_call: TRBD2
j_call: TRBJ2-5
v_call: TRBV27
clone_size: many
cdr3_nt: TGTGCCAGCAGTTTAAGAGCGGGACTTGAGACCCAGTACTTC
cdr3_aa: CASSLRAGLETQYF

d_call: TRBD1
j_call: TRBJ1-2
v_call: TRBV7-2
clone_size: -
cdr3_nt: TGTGCCAGCAGCTTAGTTGACAGGGAGGGTGGCTACACCTTC
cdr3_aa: CASSLVDREGGYTF

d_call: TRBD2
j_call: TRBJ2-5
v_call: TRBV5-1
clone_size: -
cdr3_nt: TGCGCCAGCAGCACCCAGAGCGGGAGGGGGGAGACCCAGTACTTC
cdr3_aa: CASSTQSGRGETQYF

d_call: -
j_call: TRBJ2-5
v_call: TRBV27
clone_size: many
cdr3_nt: TGTGCCAGCAAGGATAGCGAGTCAGAGACCCAGTACTTC
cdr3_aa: CASKDSESETQYF

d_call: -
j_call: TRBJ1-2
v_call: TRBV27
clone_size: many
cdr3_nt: TGTGCCAGCAGTCCCCTCCAGGCAGGGATTAACTATGGCTACACCTTC
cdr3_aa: CASSPLQAGINYGYTF

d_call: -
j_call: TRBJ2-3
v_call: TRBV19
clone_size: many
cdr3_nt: TGTGCCAGTAGTATTGGCGGTTTTGGGCGGTCAGATACGCAGTATTTT
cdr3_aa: CASSIGGFGRSDTQYF

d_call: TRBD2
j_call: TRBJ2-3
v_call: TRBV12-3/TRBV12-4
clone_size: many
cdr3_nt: TGTGCCACCACACTAGCCGGGAGGGATACGCAGTATTTT
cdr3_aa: CATTLAGRDTQYF

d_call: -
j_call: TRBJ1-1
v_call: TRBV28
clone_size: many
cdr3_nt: TGTGCCAGCAGCTCCGTGGGGCAACCTAACACTGAAGCTTTCTTT
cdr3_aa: CASSSVGQPNTEAFF

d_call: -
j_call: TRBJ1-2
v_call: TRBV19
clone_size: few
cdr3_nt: TGTGCCAGTAGGGTCAGCCTCACCTATGGCTACACCTTC
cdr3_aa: CASRVSLTYGYTF

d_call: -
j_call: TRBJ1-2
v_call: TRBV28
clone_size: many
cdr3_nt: TGTGCCAGCAGTTTCTTCAACTATGGCTACACCTTC
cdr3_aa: CASSFFNYGYTF

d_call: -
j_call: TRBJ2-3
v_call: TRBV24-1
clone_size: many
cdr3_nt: TGTGCCACCCGGCCTCTAGGAGGGGATACGCAGTATTTT
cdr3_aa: CATRPLGGDTQYF

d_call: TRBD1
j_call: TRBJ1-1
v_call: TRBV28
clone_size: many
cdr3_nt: TGTGCCAGCAGTTTATTAGGGCAGGGGGCATTAGGGACTGAAGCTTTCTTT
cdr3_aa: CASSLLGQGALGTEAFF

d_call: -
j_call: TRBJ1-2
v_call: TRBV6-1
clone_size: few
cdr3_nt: TGTGCCAGCAGTGAAGCACGGACAGTCCAAATCTATGGCTACACCTTC
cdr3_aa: CASSEARTVQIYGYTF

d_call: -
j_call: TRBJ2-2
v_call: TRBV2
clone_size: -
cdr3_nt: TGTGCCAGCAGTGAACGCCTAGCGTCCACCGGGGAGCTGTTTTTT
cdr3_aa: CASSERLASTGELFF

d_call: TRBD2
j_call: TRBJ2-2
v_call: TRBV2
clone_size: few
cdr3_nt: TGTGCCAGCAGTGGCCTAGCGGGATCCACCGGGGAGCTGTTTTTT
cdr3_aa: CASSGLAGSTGELFF

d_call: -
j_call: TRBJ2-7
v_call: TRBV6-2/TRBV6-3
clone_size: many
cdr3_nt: TGTGCCAGCAGTTACTATGGGGCGTCCGAGCAGTACTTC
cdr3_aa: CASSYYGASEQYF

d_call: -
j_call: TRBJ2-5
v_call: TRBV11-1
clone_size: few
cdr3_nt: TGTGCCAGCAGCTTTGACGGGAAGGCTGGGGAGACCCAGTACTTC
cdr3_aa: CASSFDGKAGETQYF

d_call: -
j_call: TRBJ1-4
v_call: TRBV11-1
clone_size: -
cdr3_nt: TGTGCCAGCAGCCGGGTGTCGGGGGAAATCGGGGAAAAACTGTTTTTT
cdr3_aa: CASSRVSGEIGEKLFF

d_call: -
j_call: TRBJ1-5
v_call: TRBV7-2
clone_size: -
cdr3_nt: TGTGCCAGCAGCTTAGCCGCATCCCAGTACAATCAGCCCCAGCATTTT
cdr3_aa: CASSLAASQYNQPQHF

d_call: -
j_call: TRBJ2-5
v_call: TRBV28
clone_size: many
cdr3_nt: TGTGCCAGCAGGGGGGGAGGACAAGCACAAGAGACCCAGTACTTC
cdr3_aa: CASRGGGQAQETQYF

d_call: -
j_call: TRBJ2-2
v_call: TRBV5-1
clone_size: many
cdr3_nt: TGCGCCAGCAGGGAGACCCCGAACACCGGGGAGCTGTTTTTT
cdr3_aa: CASRETPNTGELFF